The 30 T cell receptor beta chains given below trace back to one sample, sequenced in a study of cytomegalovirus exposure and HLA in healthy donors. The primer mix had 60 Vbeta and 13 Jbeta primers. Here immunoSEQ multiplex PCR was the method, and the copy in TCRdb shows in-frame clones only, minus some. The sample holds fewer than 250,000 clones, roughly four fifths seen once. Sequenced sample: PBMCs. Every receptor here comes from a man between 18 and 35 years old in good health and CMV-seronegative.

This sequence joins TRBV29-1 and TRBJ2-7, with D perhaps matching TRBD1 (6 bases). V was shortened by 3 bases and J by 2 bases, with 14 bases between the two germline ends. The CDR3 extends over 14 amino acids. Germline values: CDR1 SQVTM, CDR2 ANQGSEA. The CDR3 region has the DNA TGCAGCGTTGAGGTCACTACAGGGACCTACGAGCAGTACTTC. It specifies CSVEVTTGTYEQYF.

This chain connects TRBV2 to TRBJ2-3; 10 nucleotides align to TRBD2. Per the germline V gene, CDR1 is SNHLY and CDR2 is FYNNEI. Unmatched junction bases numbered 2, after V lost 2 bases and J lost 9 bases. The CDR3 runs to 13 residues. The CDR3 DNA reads TGTGCCAGCAGTGAAATGACTAGCGGGACGCAGTATTTT. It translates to CASSEMTSGTQYF.

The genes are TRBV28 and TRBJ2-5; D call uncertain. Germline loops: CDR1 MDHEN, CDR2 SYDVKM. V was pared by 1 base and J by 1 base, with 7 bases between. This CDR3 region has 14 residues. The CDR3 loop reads CASSLYSSQETQYF. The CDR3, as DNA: TGTGCCAGCAGTTTATATTCCAGCCAAGAGACCCAGTACTTC.

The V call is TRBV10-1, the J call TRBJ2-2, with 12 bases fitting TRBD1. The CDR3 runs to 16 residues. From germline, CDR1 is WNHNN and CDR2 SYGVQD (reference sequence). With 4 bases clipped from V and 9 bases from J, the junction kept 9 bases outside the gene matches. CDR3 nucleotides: TGCGCCAGCAGTGCTTTACGGGACAGGGGGCTAAGGGAGCTGTTTTTT. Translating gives CASSALRDRGLRELFF.

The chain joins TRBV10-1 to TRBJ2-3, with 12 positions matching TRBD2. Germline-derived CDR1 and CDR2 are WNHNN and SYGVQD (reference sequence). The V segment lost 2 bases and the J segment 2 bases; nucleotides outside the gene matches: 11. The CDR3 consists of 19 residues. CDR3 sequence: CASSEDGGTSGPNTDTQYF. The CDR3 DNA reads TGCGCCAGCAGTGAGGACGGCGGGACTAGCGGGCCAAACACAGATACGCAGTATTTT.

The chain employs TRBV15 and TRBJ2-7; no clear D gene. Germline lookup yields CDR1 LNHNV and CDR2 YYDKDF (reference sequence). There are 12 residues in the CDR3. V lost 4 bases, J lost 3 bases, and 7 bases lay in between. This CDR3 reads CATSKDNYEQYF. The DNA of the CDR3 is TGTGCCACCAGCAAAGACAACTACGAGCAGTACTTC. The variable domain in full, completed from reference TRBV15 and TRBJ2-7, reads DAMVIQNPRYQVTQFGKPVTLSCSQTLNHNVMYWYQQKSSQAPKLLFHYYDKDFNNEADTPDNFQSRRPNTSFCFLDIRSPGLGDTAMYLCATSKDNYEQYFGPGTRLTVT.

The CDR3 DNA reads as TGTGCCTGGAGTGTTGGACAGGGATCGGGGGAGGGTGTCAACAATGAGCAGTTCTTC. Protein product: CAWSVGQGSGEGVNNEQFF. The chain uses TRBV30 and TRBJ2-1; the D gene is possibly TRBD1 (8 bases). This CDR3 has 19 residues. Trimming shortened V by 0 bases and J by 5 bases, and 26 bases separated the two germline ends. Germline V lookup: CDR1 GTSNPN, CDR2 SVGIG (reference sequence).

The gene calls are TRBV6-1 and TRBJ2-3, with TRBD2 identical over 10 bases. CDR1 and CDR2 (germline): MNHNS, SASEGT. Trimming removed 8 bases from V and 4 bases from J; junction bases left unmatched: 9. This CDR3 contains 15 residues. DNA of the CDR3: TGTGCCAGCCGAATAGCGGGAGGAAGGTCAGATACGCAGTATTTT. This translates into CASRIAGGRSDTQYF.

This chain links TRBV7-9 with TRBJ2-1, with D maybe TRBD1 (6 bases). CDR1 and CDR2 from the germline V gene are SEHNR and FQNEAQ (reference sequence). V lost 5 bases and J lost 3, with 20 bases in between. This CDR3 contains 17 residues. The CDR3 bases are TGTGCCAGCAGCCACCCCTTTACTAGGGGGTTCTACAATGAGCAGTTCTTC. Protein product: CASSHPFTRGFYNEQFF.

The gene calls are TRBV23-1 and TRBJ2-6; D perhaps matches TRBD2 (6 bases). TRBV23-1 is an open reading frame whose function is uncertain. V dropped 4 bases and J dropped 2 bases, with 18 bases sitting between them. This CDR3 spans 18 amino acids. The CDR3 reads CASSLSGDRTPGANVLTF. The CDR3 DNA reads TGCGCCAGCAGTCTCTCGGGGGACCGTACCCCTGGGGCCAACGTCCTGACTTTC.

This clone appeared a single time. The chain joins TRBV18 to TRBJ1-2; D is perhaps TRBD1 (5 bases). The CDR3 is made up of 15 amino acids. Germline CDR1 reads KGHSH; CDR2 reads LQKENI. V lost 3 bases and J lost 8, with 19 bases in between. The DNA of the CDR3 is TGTGCCAGCTCACCGGGAGGAGGGGCCCAACCCGGCTACACCTTC. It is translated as CASSPGGGAQPGYTF.

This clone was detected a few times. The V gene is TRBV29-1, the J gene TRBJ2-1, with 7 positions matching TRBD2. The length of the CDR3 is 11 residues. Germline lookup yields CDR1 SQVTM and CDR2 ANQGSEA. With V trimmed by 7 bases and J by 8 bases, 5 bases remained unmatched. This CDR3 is CSGSSGYEQFF. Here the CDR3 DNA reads TGCAGCGGATCTAGCGGTTATGAGCAGTTCTTC.

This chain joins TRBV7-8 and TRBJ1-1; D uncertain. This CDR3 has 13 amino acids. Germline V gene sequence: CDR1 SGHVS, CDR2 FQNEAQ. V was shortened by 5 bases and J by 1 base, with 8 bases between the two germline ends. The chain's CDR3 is CASSPYRNTEAFF. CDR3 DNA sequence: TGTGCCAGCAGCCCGTACAGGAACACTGAAGCTTTCTTT.

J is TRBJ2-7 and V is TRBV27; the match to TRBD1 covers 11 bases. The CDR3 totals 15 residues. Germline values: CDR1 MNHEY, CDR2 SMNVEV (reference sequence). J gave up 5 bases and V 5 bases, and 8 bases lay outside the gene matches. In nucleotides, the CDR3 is TGTGCCAGCAGTACCTGGACAGGGGGCGGAGACGAGCAGTACTTC. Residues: CASSTWTGGGDEQYF.

The CDR3: CASSLQGANTGELFF. The CDR3 DNA is TGTGCCAGCAGTCTACAGGGTGCGAACACCGGGGAGCTGTTTTTT. This chain uses TRBV6-5 with TRBJ2-2, with D possibly being TRBD1 (6 bases). Between the trimmed V and J ends, which lost 5 bases and 0 bases, there was a span of 10 bases. The CDR3 is 15 amino acids. The germline CDR1 and CDR2 sequences are MNHEY and SVGAGI.

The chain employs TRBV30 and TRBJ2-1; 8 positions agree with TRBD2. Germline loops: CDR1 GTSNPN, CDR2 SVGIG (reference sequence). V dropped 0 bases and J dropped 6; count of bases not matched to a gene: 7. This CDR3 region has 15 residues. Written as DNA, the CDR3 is TGTGCCTGGAGTGTTGAGCGGGAGCCTAGCAATGAGCAGTTCTTC. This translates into CAWSVEREPSNEQFF.

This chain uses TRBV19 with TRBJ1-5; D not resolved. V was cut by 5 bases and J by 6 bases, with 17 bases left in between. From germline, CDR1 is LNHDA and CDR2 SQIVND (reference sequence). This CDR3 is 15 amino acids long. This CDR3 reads CASSPGGREGQPQHF. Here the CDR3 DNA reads TGTGCCAGTAGTCCCGGAGGAAGGGAGGGTCAGCCCCAGCATTTT.

CDR3 sequence reads: CASSLAPQGSDIQYF. The CDR3, as DNA: TGTGCCAGCAGCTTGGCTCCACAGGGATCGGACATTCAGTACTTC. The chain combines TRBV5-5 with TRBJ2-4, with a tentative D call TRBD1 (6 bases). V was trimmed by 0 bases and J by 8 bases, leaving 15 bases between them. This CDR3 contains 15 residues. CDR1 SGHKS and CDR2 YYEKEE come from the germline V gene (reference sequence). The variable domain in full, with the rest retrieved from reference TRBV5-5 and TRBJ2-4, is DAGVTQSPTHLIKTRGQQVTLRCSPISGHKSVSWYQQVLGQGPQFIFQYYEKEERGRGNFPDRFSARQFPNYSSELNVNALLLGDSALYLCASSLAPQGSDIQYFGAGTRLSVL.

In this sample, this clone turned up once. This chain's CDR3 is CASSLGQGNYGYTF. The CDR3 DNA is TGTGCCAGCAGCTTGGGACAGGGGAACTATGGCTACACCTTC. This chain joins TRBV7-9 and TRBJ1-2; 10 bases are a match to TRBD1. Unmatched junction bases numbered 0, after V lost 3 bases and J lost 2 bases. Per germline, CDR1 SEHNR and CDR2 FQNEAQ (reference sequence). This CDR3 has 14 amino acids.

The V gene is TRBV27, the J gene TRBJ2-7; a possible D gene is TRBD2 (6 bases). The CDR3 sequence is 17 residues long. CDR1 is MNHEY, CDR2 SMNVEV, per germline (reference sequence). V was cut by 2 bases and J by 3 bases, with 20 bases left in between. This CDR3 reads CASSLLVPGDLIYEQYF. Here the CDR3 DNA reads TGTGCCAGCAGTTTACTAGTTCCGGGGGACTTAATCTACGAGCAGTACTTC.

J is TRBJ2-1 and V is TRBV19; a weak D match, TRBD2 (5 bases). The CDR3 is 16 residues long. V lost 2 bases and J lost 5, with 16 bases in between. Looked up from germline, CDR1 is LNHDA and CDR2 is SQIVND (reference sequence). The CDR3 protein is CASSIPGLAANNEQFF. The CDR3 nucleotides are TGTGCCAGTAGTATACCCGGGCTAGCCGCTAACAATGAGCAGTTCTTC.

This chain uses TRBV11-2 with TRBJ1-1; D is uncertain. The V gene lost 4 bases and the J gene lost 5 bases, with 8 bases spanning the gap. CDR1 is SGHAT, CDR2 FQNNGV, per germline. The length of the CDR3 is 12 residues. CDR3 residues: CASSYSRTEAFF. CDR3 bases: TGTGCCAGCAGCTATTCTAGAACTGAAGCTTTCTTT. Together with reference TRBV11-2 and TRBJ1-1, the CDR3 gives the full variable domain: EAGVAQSPRYKIIEKRQSVAFWCNPISGHATLYWYQQILGQGPKLLIQFQNNGVVDDSQLPKDRFSAERLKGVDSTLKIQPAKLEDSAVYLCASSYSRTEAFFGQGTRLTVV.

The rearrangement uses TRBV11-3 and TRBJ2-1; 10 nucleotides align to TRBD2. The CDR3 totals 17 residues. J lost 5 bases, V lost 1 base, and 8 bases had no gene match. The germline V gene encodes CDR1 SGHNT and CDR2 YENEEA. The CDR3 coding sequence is TGTGCCAGCAGCTTAGTGTCGGCTAGCGGGAGCAACAATGAGCAGTTCTTC. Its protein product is CASSLVSASGSNNEQFF.

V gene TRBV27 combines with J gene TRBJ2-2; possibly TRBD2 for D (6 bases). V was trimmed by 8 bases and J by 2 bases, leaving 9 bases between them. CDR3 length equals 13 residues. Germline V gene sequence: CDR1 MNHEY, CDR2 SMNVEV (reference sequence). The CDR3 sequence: CASGGRNTGELFF. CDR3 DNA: TGTGCCAGCGGGGGGAGAAACACCGGGGAGCTGTTTTTT.

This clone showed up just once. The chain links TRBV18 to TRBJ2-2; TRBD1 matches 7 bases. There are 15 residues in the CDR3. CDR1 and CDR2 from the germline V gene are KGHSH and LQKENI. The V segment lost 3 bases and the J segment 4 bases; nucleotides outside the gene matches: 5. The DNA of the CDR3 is TGTGCCAGCTCACCCATGGGACAGACCACCGGGGAGCTGTTTTTT. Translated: CASSPMGQTTGELFF. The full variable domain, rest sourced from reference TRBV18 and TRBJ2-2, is NAGVMQNPRHLVRRRGQEARLRCSPMKGHSHVYWYRQLPEEGLKFMVYLQKENIIDESGMPKERFSAEFPKEGPSILRIQQVVRGDSAAYFCASSPMGQTTGELFFGEGSRLTVL.

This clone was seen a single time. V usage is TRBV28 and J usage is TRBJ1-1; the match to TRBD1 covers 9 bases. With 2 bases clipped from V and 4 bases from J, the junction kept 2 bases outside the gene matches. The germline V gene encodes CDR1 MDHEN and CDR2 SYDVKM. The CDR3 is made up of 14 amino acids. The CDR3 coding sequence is TGTGCCAGCAGTTTACAGGACAGGGGCACTGAAGCTTTCTTT. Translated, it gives CASSLQDRGTEAFF.

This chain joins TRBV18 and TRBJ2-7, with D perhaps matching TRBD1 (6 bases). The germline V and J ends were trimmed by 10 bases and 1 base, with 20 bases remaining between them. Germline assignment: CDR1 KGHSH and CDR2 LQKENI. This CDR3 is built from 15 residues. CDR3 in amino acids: CATSEGGQRSYEQYF. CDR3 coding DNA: TGTGCCACCTCCGAAGGGGGTCAAAGGTCCTACGAGCAGTACTTC.

CDR3 loop: CASSLTSGRGGYQETQYF. In DNA, the CDR3 is TGTGCCAGCAGTTTAACCAGCGGGAGGGGGGGGTACCAAGAGACCCAGTACTTC. This sequence joins TRBV28 and TRBJ2-5; 10 bases agree with TRBD2. From germline, CDR1 is MDHEN and CDR2 SYDVKM. V dropped 2 bases and J dropped 0; count of bases not matched to a gene: 9. This CDR3 spans 18 amino acids. The whole variable domain, filled in from reference TRBV28 and TRBJ2-5, reads DVKVTQSSRYLVKRTGEKVFLECVQDMDHENMFWYRQDPGLGLRLIYFSYDVKMKEKGDIPEGYSVSREKKERFSLILESASTNQTSMYLCASSLTSGRGGYQETQYFGPGTRLLVL.

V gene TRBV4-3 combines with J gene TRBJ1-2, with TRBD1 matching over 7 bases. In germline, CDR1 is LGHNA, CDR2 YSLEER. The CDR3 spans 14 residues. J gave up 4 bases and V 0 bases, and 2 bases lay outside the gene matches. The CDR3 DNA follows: TGCGCCAGCAGCCAAGACGCAGGGGGCTATGGCTACACCTTC. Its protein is CASSQDAGGYGYTF.

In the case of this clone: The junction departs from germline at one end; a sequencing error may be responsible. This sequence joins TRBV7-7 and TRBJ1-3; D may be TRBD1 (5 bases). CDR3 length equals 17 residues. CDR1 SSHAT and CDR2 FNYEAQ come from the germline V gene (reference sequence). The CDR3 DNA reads TGTGCTAGCAGCCCTCAGGGCGGAAGGTACTCTGGAAACACCATATATTTT. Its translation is CASSPQGGRYSGNTIYF.